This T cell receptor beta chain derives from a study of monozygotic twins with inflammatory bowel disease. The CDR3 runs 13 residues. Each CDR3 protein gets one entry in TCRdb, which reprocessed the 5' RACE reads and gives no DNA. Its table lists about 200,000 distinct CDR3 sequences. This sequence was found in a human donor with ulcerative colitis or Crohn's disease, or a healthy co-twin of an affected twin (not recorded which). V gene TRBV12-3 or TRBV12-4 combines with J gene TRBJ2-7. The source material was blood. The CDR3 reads CASSFGQYYEQYF.